This T cell receptor beta chain was captured by sequencing in a study of T cell changes during pregnancy in multiple sclerosis. CDR1 is SGHRS and CDR2 is YFSETQ in the germline V gene. V dropped 4 bases and J dropped 0; count of bases not matched to a gene: 6. The CDR3 consists of 15 residues. Some clones are missing from TCRdb's copy, which holds only in-frame ones; the method was immunoSEQ multiplex PCR. Of some 40,000 clones in the sample, about 94% were seen once. This receptor was taken from a female donor with multiple sclerosis, enrolled in a pregnancy study. The sample here was CD4+ T cells from peripheral blood mononuclear cells, taken after pregnancy. The rearrangement joins TRBV5-1 to TRBJ1-1, with 7 positions matching TRBD1. The CDR3 spells CASSQGTAMNTEAFF. CDR3 in DNA: TGCGCCAGCAGCCAAGGGACAGCGATGAACACTGAAGCTTTCTTT.